These 16 T cell receptor beta chains were sequenced from one sample in a study of radiotherapy plus CTLA-4 blockade in lung cancer. Sequencing was performed with immunoSEQ multiplex PCR; in TCRdb, only in-frame clones are kept and a portion is missing. The table shows fewer than 85,000 clones, with about 87% occurring only once. The material was peripheral blood, obtained from a patient treated with radiotherapy plus ipilimumab. The receptors derive from a human donor with non-small cell lung cancer who had stable disease on radiotherapy plus ipilimumab.

This rearrangement joins TRBV27 to TRBJ2-3; D is possibly TRBD1 (5 bases). The CDR3 contains 14 residues. CDR1 and CDR2 (germline): MNHEY, SMNVEV (reference sequence). Between the trimmed V and J ends, which lost 2 bases and 3 bases, there was a span of 9 bases. The CDR3 coding sequence is TGTGCCAGCAGTTTACAAGGGGTTACAGATACGCAGTATTTT. Protein product: CASSLQGVTDTQYF.

The chain has TRBV18 and TRBJ2-7; TRBD1 or TRBD2 may be the D gene (5 bases each). This CDR3 is built from 16 residues. Germline loops: CDR1 KGHSH, CDR2 LQKENI. Deletions cut 0 bases from V and 0 bases from J, with 12 bases between. DNA for the CDR3: TGTGCCAGCTCACCACCGAAAGGGACGGTCTCCTACGAGCAGTACTTC. Translated, it gives CASSPPKGTVSYEQYF.

This clone was counted between two and nine times. The genes are TRBV14 and TRBJ2-1; 10 positions match TRBD2. CDR3 length: 16 amino acids. Germline-derived CDR1 and CDR2 are SGHDN and FVKESK. The trim removed 4 bases at V and 9 bases at J, leaving 12 bases unmatched. The CDR3 sequence is CASSPRWSGGAVEQFF. CDR3 nucleotide sequence: TGTGCCAGCAGCCCCAGATGGAGCGGGGGGGCAGTTGAGCAGTTCTTC.

The rearrangement joins TRBV6-1 to TRBJ1-5, with 9 bases identical to TRBD1. The CDR3 loop spans 14 amino acids. J gave up 6 bases and V 6 bases, and 6 bases lay outside the gene matches. The V gene's germline CDR1 is MNHNS and CDR2 SASEGT. The CDR3 loop reads CASSPDRGVQPQHF. In DNA, the CDR3 is TGTGCCAGCAGCCCGGACAGGGGAGTTCAGCCCCAGCATTTT.

Only one count was recorded for this clone. This rearrangement joins TRBV7-2 to TRBJ2-3; D is unclear. Per germline, CDR1 SGHTA and CDR2 FQGNSA. CDR3 size: 13 residues. Trimming cost V 5 bases and J 4 bases, with 10 bases left between them. Written as DNA, the CDR3 is TGTGCCAGCAGCCCGAGCGCCGCAGATACGCAGTATTTT. Translation: CASSPSAADTQYF.

The chain is built from TRBV10-1 and TRBJ2-3; D ambiguous. The CDR3 is 14 residues long. Germline CDR1 reads WNHNN; CDR2 reads SYGVQD (reference sequence). V lost 2 bases and J 8 bases, leaving 14 bases between the germline ends. CDR3 protein: CASSETAYQPTQYF. CDR3 sequence (DNA): TGCGCCAGCAGTGAGACCGCCTATCAGCCTACGCAGTATTTT.

The V gene is TRBV5-1, the J gene TRBJ1-6, with D perhaps TRBD1 (5 bases). CDR1 is SGHRS, CDR2 YFSETQ, per germline. V was pared by 0 bases and J by 8 bases, with 12 bases between. The CDR3 has 15 amino acids. CDR3 in DNA: TGCGCCAGCAGCTTGGCTGCAGGGTCCCATTCACCCCTCCACTTT. It is translated as CASSLAAGSHSPLHF.

The rearrangement links TRBV19 to TRBJ1-4; the D gene is possibly TRBD1 (6 bases). Looked up from germline, CDR1 is LNHDA and CDR2 is SQIVND (reference sequence). The length of the CDR3 is 14 residues. The germline V and J ends were trimmed by 7 bases and 7 bases, with 16 bases remaining between them. CDR3 amino acids: CASTGGQGGEKLFF. The CDR3 region has the DNA TGTGCCAGTACCGGGGGGCAGGGTGGTGAAAAACTGTTTTTT.

CDR3 in amino acids: CASSGIDRGSSYEQYF. CDR3 in DNA: TGTGCCAGCAGTGGCATTGACAGGGGGTCATCCTACGAGCAGTACTTC. The chain links TRBV2 to TRBJ2-7, with TRBD1 matching 9 bases. Per the germline V gene, CDR1 is SNHLY and CDR2 is FYNNEI. J was trimmed by 1 base and V by 4 bases; bases with no gene match: 8. The CDR3 spans 16 residues.

The chain joins TRBV5-6 to TRBJ2-3; D is ambiguous. CDR3 length: 16 residues. Per germline, CDR1 SGHDT and CDR2 YYEEEE. V was pared by 3 bases and J by 1 base, with 15 bases between. Written as DNA, the CDR3 is TGTGCCAGCAGCTCTCGATATCCTATGCGCACAGATACGCAGTATTTT. This translates into CASSSRYPMRTDTQYF. Drawing the rest from reference TRBV5-6 and TRBJ2-3, the complete variable domain is DAGVTQSPTHLIKTRGQQVTLRCSPKSGHDTVSWYQQALGQGPQFIFQYYEEEERQRGNFPDRFSGHQFPNYSSELNVNALLLGDSALYLCASSSRYPMRTDTQYFGPGTRLTVL.

V usage is TRBV29-1 and J usage is TRBJ1-1; unclear D gene. Germline V gives CDR1 SQVTM, CDR2 ANQGSEA. This CDR3 contains 12 residues. Trimming left V 3 bases short and J 6 bases short, with 11 bases between. The CDR3 protein is CSVDKGTAEAFF. Written as DNA, the CDR3 is TGCAGCGTTGACAAGGGAACGGCTGAAGCTTTCTTT.

V gene TRBV2 combines with J gene TRBJ1-1, with D unresolved. The CDR3 has 12 residues. V shed 3 bases and J shed 2 bases, with 4 bases lying between them. Germline CDR1 SNHLY, CDR2 FYNNEI. CDR3 sequence reads: CASSDSNTEAFF. For the CDR3, the DNA is TGTGCCAGCAGTGACAGTAACACTGAAGCTTTCTTT.

This CDR3 is CASSSTRGGGYTF. For the CDR3, the DNA is TGTGCCAGCAGCTCCACTCGGGGAGGAGGCTACACCTTC. The chain joins TRBV6-6 to TRBJ1-2; no clear D. The CDR3 is made up of 13 amino acids. Germline CDR1 reads MNHNY; CDR2 reads SVGAGI (reference sequence). The V end was cut by 6 bases, the J end by 8 bases, with 16 bases between.

The gene calls are TRBV6-5 and TRBJ1-3; D is undetermined. Trimming removed 4 bases at V and 0 bases at J, with 7 bases between. CDR3 size: 14 residues. Per the germline V gene, CDR1 is MNHEY and CDR2 is SVGAGI. This CDR3 is CASSSPASGNTIYF. DNA of the CDR3: TGTGCCAGCAGTTCCCCAGCCTCTGGAAACACCATATATTTT.

The V call is TRBV11-1, the J call TRBJ2-7; D uncertain. Per germline, CDR1 SGHAT and CDR2 FQDESV (reference sequence). Trimming took off 2 bases at V and 4 bases at J, with 15 bases between the two ends. This CDR3 contains 15 residues. For the CDR3, the DNA is TGTGCCAGCAGCTTATTGGGGTCCGACCAATACGAGCAGTACTTC. Protein product: CASSLLGSDQYEQYF.

The J gene is TRBJ2-3, the V gene TRBV7-9, with 9 bases aligning to TRBD1. Unmatched junction bases numbered 7, after V lost 5 bases and J lost 4 bases. CDR1 and CDR2 (germline): SEHNR, FQNEAQ (reference sequence). This CDR3 contains 15 residues. The CDR3 is CASSIPGQGPDTQYF. The DNA of the CDR3 is TGTGCCAGCAGCATACCGGGACAGGGACCAGATACGCAGTATTTT. Full variable domain (remainder filled in from reference TRBV7-9 and TRBJ2-3): DTGVSQNPRHKITKRGQNVTFRCDPISEHNRLYWYRQTLGQGPEFLTYFQNEAQLEKSRLLSDRFSAERPKGSFSTLEIQRTEQGDSAMYLCASSIPGQGPDTQYFGPGTRLTVL.